Listed here are 24 T cell receptor beta chains from one sample, sequenced in a study of OX40 agonist ivuxolimab in advanced cancers. Profiled with immunoSEQ multiplex PCR; TCRdb holds only in-frame clones, not every one. The sample contains more than 70,000 clones, 85% of which appear only once. The sample was CD4+ or CD8+ T cells sorted from blood, taken in a trial of the OX40 agonist ivuxolimab. The receptors stem from an adult with an advanced solid tumor such as melanoma, head and neck, liver or kidney cancer.

A few counts support this clone. The chain employs TRBV5-1 and TRBJ1-4, with TRBD1 matching 7 bases. CDR1 and CDR2 from the germline V gene are SGHRS and YFSETQ. There are 14 residues in the CDR3. J was trimmed by 5 bases and V by 4 bases; bases with no gene match: 5. CDR3 in amino acids: CASSTEGANEKLFF. As DNA, the CDR3 is TGCGCCAGCAGCACCGAGGGGGCAAATGAAAAACTGTTTTTT.

V gene TRBV15 combines with J gene TRBJ1-1, with D perhaps matching TRBD1 (5 bases). V lost 9 bases and J lost 2, with 16 bases in between. Germline CDR1 LNHNV, CDR2 YYDKDF (reference sequence). The CDR3 covers 14 residues. Written as DNA, the CDR3 is TGTGCCACAGAACCCTATGGGGGAAACACTGAAGCTTTCTTT. It is translated as CATEPYGGNTEAFF.

The J gene is TRBJ2-1, the V gene TRBV7-2; 7 nucleotides match TRBD1. The CDR3 runs 16 residues. The junction had 10 bases not matched to a gene; V was cut back by 3 bases and J by 5 bases. The germline V gene has CDR1 SGHTA and CDR2 FQGNSA. The CDR3 region has the DNA TGTGCCAGCAGCTTTGGCGCCCGACAGGGTAACAATGAGCAGTTCTTC. This translates into CASSFGARQGNNEQFF.

The chain carries TRBV18 and TRBJ2-2, with a possible D match to TRBD1 (6 bases). The CDR3 totals 14 residues. Germline loops: CDR1 KGHSH, CDR2 LQKENI. Trimming stripped 4 bases from V and 0 bases from J, with 6 bases between. This CDR3 reads CASSRDTNTGELFF. In nucleotides, the CDR3 is TGTGCCAGCTCACGGGACACGAACACCGGGGAGCTGTTTTTT.

The chain couples TRBV7-9 to TRBJ2-5, with TRBD1 matching 10 bases. TRBJ2-7 explains the end of the DNA better; the J call may be wrong. CDR1 is SEHNR and CDR2 is FQNEAQ in the germline V gene (reference sequence). The CDR3 loop spans 13 amino acids. The CDR3 DNA reads as TGTGCCAGCAGCCGACAGGGGGCGGACGAGCAGTACTTC. It encodes CASSRQGADEQYF.

V gene TRBV7-4 combines with J gene TRBJ2-3, with 7 bases lining up with TRBD2. The CDR3 spans 14 residues. The trim removed 8 bases at V and 2 bases at J, leaving 7 bases unmatched. Per germline, CDR1 SGHVT and CDR2 SQSDAQ. This chain's CDR3 is CASSERDPTDTQYF. The DNA of the CDR3 is TGTGCCAGCTCGGAGCGGGACCCCACAGATACGCAGTATTTT.

CDR3 protein: CASSLGELRGRELFF. CDR3 sequence (DNA): TGTGCCAGCAGCTTAGGCGAGCTAAGGGGAAGGGAGCTGTTTTTT. This chain joins TRBV11-2 and TRBJ2-2; a possible D gene is TRBD1 (5 bases). The V and J ends lost 1 base and 9 bases respectively, with 15 bases between them. From germline, CDR1 is SGHAT and CDR2 FQNNGV. The CDR3 spans 15 residues.

Written as DNA, the CDR3 is TGTGCCAGCAGTTGGCAAGGGGGAACCACCGGGGAGCTGTTTTTT. Its protein product is CASSWQGGTTGELFF. V is TRBV6-5 and J is TRBJ2-2, with D tentatively TRBD1 (6 bases). Trimming stripped 4 bases from V and 4 bases from J, with 13 bases between. The CDR3 length is 15 residues. Germline CDR1 reads MNHEY; CDR2 reads SVGAGI.

V gene TRBV11-2 combines with J gene TRBJ2-1; 9 nucleotides match TRBD2. This CDR3 region has 15 residues. V lost 4 bases and J lost 13; bases outside the gene matches: 14. Germline V gene sequence: CDR1 SGHAT, CDR2 FQNNGV. The CDR3 DNA reads TGTGCCAGCAGCTCCACCGGGACTAGCAGCACCGCACAGTTCTTC. This codes for CASSSTGTSSTAQFF.

This chain links TRBV20-1 with TRBJ2-2; no definite D call. Per the germline V gene, CDR1 is DFQATT and CDR2 is SNEGSKA (reference sequence). This CDR3 is 11 amino acids long. V lost 3 bases and J 6 bases, leaving 5 bases between the germline ends. The CDR3 nucleotides are TGCAGTGCTAGTTTATCCGGGGAGCTGTTTTTT. Translation: CSASLSGELFF.

V is TRBV7-2 and J is TRBJ2-5; perhaps TRBD1 as D (6 bases). The last part of the DNA fits TRBJ2-7 better; the J call may be wrong. In germline, CDR1 is SGHTA, CDR2 FQGNSA. The length of the CDR3 is 13 residues. CDR3 protein: CASSFDRQYEQYF. The DNA of the CDR3 is TGTGCCAGCAGCTTCGACAGGCAATACGAGCAGTACTTC.

The V gene is TRBV15, the J gene TRBJ1-1; D unresolved. V lost 5 bases to trimming and J lost 6 bases, with 13 bases between them. The CDR3 totals 13 residues. Germline V lookup: CDR1 LNHNV, CDR2 YYDKDF (reference sequence). The DNA of the CDR3 is TGTGCCACCAGCCCCCGGTCTAATTCTGAAGCTTTCTTT. Its translation: CATSPRSNSEAFF. Filled out from reference TRBV15 and TRBJ1-1, the complete variable domain reads DAMVIQNPRYQVTQFGKPVTLSCSQTLNHNVMYWYQQKSSQAPKLLFHYYDKDFNNEADTPDNFQSRRPNTSFCFLDIRSPGLGDTAMYLCATSPRSNSEAFFGQGTRLTVV.

The J gene is TRBJ1-2, the V gene TRBV29-1, with unresolved D. The CDR3 is 13 amino acids. Trimming pared 4 bases from V and 0 bases from J, leaving 9 bases between. In germline, CDR1 is SQVTM, CDR2 ANQGSEA. CDR3 sequence (DNA): TGCAGCGTTGGTGTCTCGGCTAACTATGGCTACACCTTC. Protein sequence: CSVGVSANYGYTF.

The gene calls are TRBV7-7 and TRBJ2-2; D is perhaps TRBD2 (6 bases). Per the germline V gene, CDR1 is SSHAT and CDR2 is FNYEAQ (reference sequence). CDR3 length: 14 amino acids. V was shortened by 5 bases and J by 7 bases, with 14 bases between the two germline ends. As DNA, the CDR3 is TGTGCCAGCAGCCCCGGGACTTTTGGCGGGGAGCTGTTTTTT. As protein: CASSPGTFGGELFF.

This clone was seen once. CDR3 amino acids: CSVGQDLWNEQFF. CDR3 in DNA: TGCAGCGTTGGACAGGACCTTTGGAATGAGCAGTTCTTC. The chain couples TRBV29-1 to TRBJ2-1; weak D call: TRBD1 (6 bases). V lost 4 bases to trimming and J lost 7 bases, with 14 bases between them. Per germline, CDR1 SQVTM and CDR2 ANQGSEA. This CDR3 has 13 residues.

The chain joins TRBV10-3 to TRBJ1-1; 7 nucleotides align to TRBD1. The CDR3 is 17 residues long. The V and J ends lost 7 bases and 1 base, in that order; junction bases with no gene match: 15. Germline assignment: CDR1 ENHRY and CDR2 SYGVKD. The CDR3 DNA follows: TGTGCCATCACCAGACAGGGAAAGTCGGGGTCGAACACTGAAGCTTTCTTT. It encodes CAITRQGKSGSNTEAFF.

V and J are TRBV6-5 and TRBJ1-4, with D tentatively TRBD1 (6 bases). V lost 5 bases to trimming and J lost 5 bases, with 9 bases between them. Germline loops: CDR1 MNHEY, CDR2 SVGAGI. The CDR3 length is 13 residues. The CDR3 region has the DNA TGTGCCAGCAGTACAGGGATGAATGAAAAACTGTTTTTT. Translated, it gives CASSTGMNEKLFF.

CDR3 in amino acids: CASSHSRDRDRTGANVLTF. The DNA for the CDR3 is TGCGCCAGCAGTCACTCCCGGGACAGGGATCGCACTGGGGCCAACGTCCTGACTTTC. The chain carries TRBV23-1 and TRBJ2-6; 9 nucleotides agree with TRBD1. TRBV23-1 is filed as an ORF, its function uncertain. V shed 3 bases and J 2 bases; nucleotides not matched to a gene: 11. This CDR3 has 19 residues.

This clone was detected only once. The chain joins TRBV7-3 to TRBJ2-2, with D unresolved. This CDR3 region has 17 residues. V lost 1 base and J 0 bases, leaving 12 bases between the germline ends. Germline V gene lookup returns CDR1 SGHTA and CDR2 FQGTGA. The CDR3 DNA follows: TGTGCCAGCAGCTTAAACAGACAAGGCGCGAACACCGGGGAGCTGTTTTTT. It yields the protein CASSLNRQGANTGELFF. Drawing the rest from reference TRBV7-3 and TRBJ2-2, the complete variable domain is GAGVSQTPSNKVTEKGKYVELRCDPISGHTALYWYRQSLGQGPEFLIYFQGTGAADDSGLPNDRFFAVRPEGSVSTLKIQRTERGDSAVYLCASSLNRQGANTGELFFGEGSRLTVL.

This clone was detected only a few times. V usage is TRBV19 and J usage is TRBJ2-7; D may be TRBD1 (5 bases). CDR1 and CDR2 (germline): LNHDA, SQIVND (reference sequence). This CDR3 is built from 15 residues. The V end was cut by 4 bases, the J end by 1 base, with 14 bases between. CDR3 sequence reads: CASSTQGDGSYEQYF. DNA of the CDR3: TGTGCCAGTAGTACCCAGGGTGATGGGTCCTACGAGCAGTACTTC.

The V gene is TRBV5-1, the J gene TRBJ2-1, with D perhaps TRBD1 (5 bases). This CDR3 comprises 14 residues. The ends were cut back, 4 bases at V and 8 bases at J, with 16 bases in the middle. Germline CDR1 SGHRS, CDR2 YFSETQ. The CDR3 DNA follows: TGCGCCAGCAGCCTCCCGTTATTAGGGGATGAGCAGTTCTTC. Its translation: CASSLPLLGDEQFF.

In this sample, this clone turned up once. J is TRBJ2-1 and V is TRBV10-3; TRBD1 aligns across 7 bases. V was clipped by 5 bases and J by 9 bases; unmatched bases: 13. The CDR3 runs to 15 residues. The germline V gene has CDR1 ENHRY and CDR2 SYGVKD. CDR3 DNA sequence: TGTGCCATCAGTTACCGACAGGGAAGGGTCGGTGAGCAGTTCTTC. This gives the protein CAISYRQGRVGEQFF.

V usage is TRBV6-1 and J usage is TRBJ2-1; TRBD2 matches at 8 bases. This CDR3 comprises 16 residues. Trimming cost V 0 bases and J 8 bases; bases outside gene matches: 9. Germline V gene sequence: CDR1 MNHNS, CDR2 SASEGT. CDR3 DNA sequence: TGTGCCAGCAGTGAAGCCCCAGCGGGAGCCGCCTATGAGCAGTTCTTC. This sequence encodes CASSEAPAGAAYEQFF.

The V call is TRBV5-1, the J call TRBJ2-7; D call uncertain. From germline, CDR1 is SGHRS and CDR2 YFSETQ. V was clipped by 1 base and J by 2 bases, with 7 bases between them. The CDR3 contains 13 residues. The CDR3 sequence is CASSLPDTYEQYF. The CDR3 nucleotides read TGCGCCAGCAGCTTGCCGGATACCTACGAGCAGTACTTC.